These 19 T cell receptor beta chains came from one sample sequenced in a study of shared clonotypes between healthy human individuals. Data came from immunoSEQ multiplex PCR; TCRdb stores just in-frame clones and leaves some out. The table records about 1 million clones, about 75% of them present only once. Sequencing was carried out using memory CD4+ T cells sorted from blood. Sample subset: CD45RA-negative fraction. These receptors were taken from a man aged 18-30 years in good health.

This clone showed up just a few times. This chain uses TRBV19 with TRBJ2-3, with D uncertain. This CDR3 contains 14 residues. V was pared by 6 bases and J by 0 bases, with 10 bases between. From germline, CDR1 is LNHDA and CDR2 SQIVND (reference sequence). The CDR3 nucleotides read TGTGCCAGTAGCCTCGGACCTAGCACAGATACGCAGTATTTT. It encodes CASSLGPSTDTQYF.

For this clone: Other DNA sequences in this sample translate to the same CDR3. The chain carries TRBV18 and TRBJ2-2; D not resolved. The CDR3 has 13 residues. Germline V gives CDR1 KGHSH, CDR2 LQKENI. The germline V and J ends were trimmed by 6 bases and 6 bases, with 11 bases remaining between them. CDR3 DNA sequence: TGTGCCAGCTCGCCTAAGGGCGCCGGGGAGCTGTTTTTT. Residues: CASSPKGAGELFF.

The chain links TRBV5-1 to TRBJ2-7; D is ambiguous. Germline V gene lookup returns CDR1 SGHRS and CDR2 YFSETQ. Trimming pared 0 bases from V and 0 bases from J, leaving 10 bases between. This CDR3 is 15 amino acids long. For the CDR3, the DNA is TGCGCCAGCAGCTTGGGAATGACCCTCTCCTACGAGCAGTACTTC. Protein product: CASSLGMTLSYEQYF.

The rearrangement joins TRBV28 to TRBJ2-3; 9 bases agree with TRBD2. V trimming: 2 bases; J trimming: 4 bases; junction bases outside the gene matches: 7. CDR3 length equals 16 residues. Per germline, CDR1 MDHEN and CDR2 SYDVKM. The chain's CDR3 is CASSLGTSRFADTQYF. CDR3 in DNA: TGTGCCAGCAGTTTAGGGACTAGCAGATTCGCAGATACGCAGTATTTT.

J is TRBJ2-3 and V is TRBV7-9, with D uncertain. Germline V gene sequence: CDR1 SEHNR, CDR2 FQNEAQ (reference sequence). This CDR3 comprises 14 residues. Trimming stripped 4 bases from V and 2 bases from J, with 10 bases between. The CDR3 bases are TGTGCCAGCAGCTACGGGCTTTCCACAGATACGCAGTATTTT. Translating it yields CASSYGLSTDTQYF.

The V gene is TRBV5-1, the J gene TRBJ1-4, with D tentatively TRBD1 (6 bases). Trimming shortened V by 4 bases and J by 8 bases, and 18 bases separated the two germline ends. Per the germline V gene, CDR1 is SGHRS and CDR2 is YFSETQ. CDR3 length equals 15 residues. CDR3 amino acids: CASSPRGGDEEKLFF. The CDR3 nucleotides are TGCGCCAGCAGCCCCAGAGGGGGAGATGAGGAAAAACTGTTTTTT.

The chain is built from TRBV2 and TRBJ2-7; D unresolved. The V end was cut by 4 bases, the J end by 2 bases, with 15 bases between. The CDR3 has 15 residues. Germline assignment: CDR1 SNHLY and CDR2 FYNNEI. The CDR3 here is CASSGFAGPTYEQYF. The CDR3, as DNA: TGTGCCAGCAGTGGCTTCGCAGGTCCCACCTACGAGCAGTACTTC.

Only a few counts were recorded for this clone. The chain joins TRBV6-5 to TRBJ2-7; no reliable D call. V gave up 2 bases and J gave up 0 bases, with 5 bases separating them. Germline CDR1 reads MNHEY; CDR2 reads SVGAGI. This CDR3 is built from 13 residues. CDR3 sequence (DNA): TGTGCCAGCAGTTACACCAACTCCTACGAGCAGTACTTC. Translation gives CASSYTNSYEQYF.

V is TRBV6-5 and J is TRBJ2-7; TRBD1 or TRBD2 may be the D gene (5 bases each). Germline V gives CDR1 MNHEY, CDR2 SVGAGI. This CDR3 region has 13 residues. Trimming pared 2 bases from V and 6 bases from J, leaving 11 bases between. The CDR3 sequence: CASSYNEGPEQYF. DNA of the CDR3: TGTGCCAGCAGTTACAATGAGGGACCCGAGCAGTACTTC.

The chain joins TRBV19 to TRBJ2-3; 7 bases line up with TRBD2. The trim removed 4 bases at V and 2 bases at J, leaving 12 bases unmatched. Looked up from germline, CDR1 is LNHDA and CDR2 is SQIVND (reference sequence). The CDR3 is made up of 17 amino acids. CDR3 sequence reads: CASSTGGGRPPTDTQYF. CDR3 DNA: TGTGCCAGTAGTACGGGAGGTGGGAGGCCCCCCACAGATACGCAGTATTTT.

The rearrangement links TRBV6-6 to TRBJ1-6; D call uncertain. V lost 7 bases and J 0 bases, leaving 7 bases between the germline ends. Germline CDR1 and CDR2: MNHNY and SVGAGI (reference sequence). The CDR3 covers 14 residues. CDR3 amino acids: CASTLSSYNSPLHF. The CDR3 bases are TGTGCCAGCACTCTAAGCTCCTATAATTCACCCCTCCACTTT.

CDR3 coding DNA: TGTGCCAGCAGCGCGACTAGTGAGGCCTCTGAGCAGTTCTTC. Encoded protein: CASSATSEASEQFF. The V and J genes are TRBV9 and TRBJ2-1, with a tentative D call TRBD2 (6 bases). The CDR3 spans 14 residues. V was pared by 3 bases and J by 9 bases, with 16 bases between. CDR1 SGDLS and CDR2 YYNGEE come from the germline V gene.

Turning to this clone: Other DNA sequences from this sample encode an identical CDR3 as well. The CDR3 region is CASRAGGSTDTQYF. The CDR3 DNA follows: TGTGCCAGCAGAGCTGGGGGAAGCACAGATACGCAGTATTTT. The chain carries TRBV28 and TRBJ2-3, with D perhaps assigned TRBD1 or TRBD2 (5 bases each). Germline CDR1 reads MDHEN; CDR2 reads SYDVKM. This CDR3 is 14 amino acids long. The germline V and J ends were trimmed by 6 bases and 0 bases, with 10 bases remaining between them.

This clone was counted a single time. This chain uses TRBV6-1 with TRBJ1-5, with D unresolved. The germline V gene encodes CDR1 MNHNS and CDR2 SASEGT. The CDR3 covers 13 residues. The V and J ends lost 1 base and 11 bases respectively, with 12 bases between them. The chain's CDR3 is CASSEDGLRAQHF. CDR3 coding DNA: TGTGCCAGCAGTGAAGACGGACTCCGGGCCCAGCATTTT.

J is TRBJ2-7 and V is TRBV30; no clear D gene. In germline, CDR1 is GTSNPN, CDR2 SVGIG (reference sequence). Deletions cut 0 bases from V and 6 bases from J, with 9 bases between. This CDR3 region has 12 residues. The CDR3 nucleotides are TGTGCCTGGAGTGTGAGATGGGGCGAGCAGTACTTC. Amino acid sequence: CAWSVRWGEQYF.

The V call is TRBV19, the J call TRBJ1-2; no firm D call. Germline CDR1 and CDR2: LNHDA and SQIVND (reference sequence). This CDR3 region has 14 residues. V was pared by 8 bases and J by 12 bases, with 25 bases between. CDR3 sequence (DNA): TGTGCCAGTTCTAAGTCGGGTGGCGCCGGCGACAACACCTTC. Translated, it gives CASSKSGGAGDNTF.

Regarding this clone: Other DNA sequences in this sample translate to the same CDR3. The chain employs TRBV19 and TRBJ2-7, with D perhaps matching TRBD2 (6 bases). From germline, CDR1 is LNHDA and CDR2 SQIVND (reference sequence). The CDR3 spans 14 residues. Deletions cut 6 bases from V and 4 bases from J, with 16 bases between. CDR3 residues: CASRTGTGTYEQYF. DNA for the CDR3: TGTGCCAGTAGGACTGGGACTGGGACTTACGAGCAGTACTTC.

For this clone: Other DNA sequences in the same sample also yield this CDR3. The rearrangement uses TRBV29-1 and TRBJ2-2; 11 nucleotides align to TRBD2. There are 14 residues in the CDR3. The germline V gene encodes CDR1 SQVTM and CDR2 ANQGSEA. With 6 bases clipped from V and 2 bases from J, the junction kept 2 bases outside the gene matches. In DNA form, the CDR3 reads TGCAGCGTAGGGACTAGCGGAAACACCGGGGAGCTGTTTTTT. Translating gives CSVGTSGNTGELFF.

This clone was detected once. The CDR3 DNA reads as TGCGCCAGCTCGGGACAGCCTTATAATTCACCCCTCCACTTT. Protein product: CASSGQPYNSPLHF. The chain employs TRBV5-1 and TRBJ1-6; 7 bases align to TRBD1. With V trimmed by 7 bases and J by 4 bases, 5 bases remained unmatched. From germline, CDR1 is SGHRS and CDR2 YFSETQ. The CDR3 is 14 amino acids.